The 11 T cell receptor beta chains reported below all come from one sample, sequenced in a study of blood T cell repertoires in COVID-19. The repertoire was sequenced with immunoSEQ multiplex PCR; TCRdb's copy has only in-frame clones and lacks some. The table lists some 240,000 clones, more than 75% of them singletons. Material: peripheral blood. All receptors come from a woman in her seventies with COVID-19, enrolled during active disease.

This clone was observed a handful of times. The chain combines TRBV9 with TRBJ2-7, with 7 bases that match TRBD1. Trimming took 4 bases from V and 3 from J; bases not matched to a gene: 7. CDR3 length equals 14 residues. Germline values: CDR1 SGDLS, CDR2 YYNGEE. The CDR3 bases are TGTGCCAGCAGCCCCGGACAGGACAACTACGAGCAGTACTTC. This translates into CASSPGQDNYEQYF.

The chain employs TRBV11-3 and TRBJ2-7; D is possibly TRBD2 (5 bases). Between the trimmed V and J ends, which lost 4 bases and 0 bases, there was a span of 7 bases. CDR1 is SGHNT and CDR2 is YENEEA in the germline V gene. The CDR3 totals 13 residues. The CDR3, as DNA: TGTGCCAGCAGCTCGGGGTACTCCTACGAGCAGTACTTC. The encoded protein is CASSSGYSYEQYF.

The J gene is TRBJ1-6, the V gene TRBV28; 11 bases are a match to TRBD1. In germline, CDR1 is MDHEN, CDR2 SYDVKM. The CDR3 sequence is 17 residues long. The trim removed 4 bases at V and 7 bases at J, leaving 9 bases unmatched. CDR3 amino acids: CASSSTGQGGGNSPLHF. DNA for the CDR3: TGTGCCAGCAGTTCTACGGGACAGGGGGGTGGGAATTCACCCCTCCACTTT.

V usage is TRBV12-5 and J usage is TRBJ2-5, with a tentative D call TRBD1 (6 bases). The CDR3 runs to 11 residues. Germline V gives CDR1 LGHNT, CDR2 FRNRAP. V gave up 7 bases and J gave up 5 bases, with 8 bases separating them. CDR3 loop: CASEGDETQYF. As DNA, the CDR3 is TGTGCTAGTGAGGGGGATGAGACCCAGTACTTC.

V usage is TRBV5-1 and J usage is TRBJ1-5; D is unclear. The CDR3 is 14 amino acids. V was trimmed by 0 bases and J by 4 bases, leaving 8 bases between them. Looked up from germline, CDR1 is SGHRS and CDR2 is YFSETQ. CDR3 bases: TGCGCCAGCAGCTTGGACAGCACTAATCAGCCCCAGCATTTT. Its protein product is CASSLDSTNQPQHF.

The rearrangement links TRBV7-9 to TRBJ2-5; 12 positions agree with TRBD2. CDR3 length: 16 amino acids. Looked up from germline, CDR1 is SEHNR and CDR2 is FQNEAQ (reference sequence). The ends lost 5 bases at V and 4 bases at J; junction bases unmatched: 8. Here the CDR3 DNA reads TGTGCCAGCAGCCCTTGGACTAGCGGGACGGGAGAGACCCAGTACTTC. Translating it yields CASSPWTSGTGETQYF.

The chain recombines TRBV7-2 with TRBJ1-1, with TRBD1 matching over 8 bases. This CDR3 region has 17 residues. The ends lost 7 bases at V and 5 bases at J; junction bases unmatched: 18. CDR1 is SGHTA and CDR2 is FQGNSA in the germline V gene. CDR3 amino acids: CASNSLGQGVVRTEAFF. CDR3 DNA: TGTGCCAGCAACAGCTTAGGACAGGGAGTAGTGAGGACTGAAGCTTTCTTT.

This clone was recorded a few times. The chain couples TRBV18 to TRBJ1-4, with 9 bases lining up with TRBD1. This CDR3 has 16 amino acids. Germline CDR1 is KGHSH and CDR2 is LQKENI. V gave up 2 bases and J gave up 4 bases; unmatched junction bases: 5. The DNA for the CDR3 is TGTGCCAGCTCACCAATCAAGGGACAGGGTAATGAAAAACTGTTTTTT. It codes for CASSPIKGQGNEKLFF.

The gene calls are TRBV5-1 and TRBJ2-5, with D possibly being TRBD1 (5 bases). The CDR3 has 14 residues. V was shortened by 1 base and J by 5 bases, with 12 bases between the two germline ends. CDR1 is SGHRS, CDR2 YFSETQ, per germline. CDR3 amino acids: CASSLFGAGETQYF. The DNA for the CDR3 is TGCGCCAGCAGCTTGTTTGGGGCCGGGGAGACCCAGTACTTC. Variable domain in full (rest from reference TRBV5-1 and TRBJ2-5): KAGVTQTPRYLIKTRGQQVTLSCSPISGHRSVSWYQQTPGQGLQFLFEYFSETQRNKGNFPGRFSGRQFSNSRSEMNVSTLELGDSALYLCASSLFGAGETQYFGPGTRLLVL.

V gene TRBV6-6 combines with J gene TRBJ2-7; 9 bases align to TRBD1. This CDR3 region has 14 residues. Germline V gene lookup returns CDR1 MNHNY and CDR2 SVGAGI (reference sequence). Losses at the gene ends were 7 bases for V and 7 bases for J; bases not matched to a gene: 11. CDR3 sequence reads: CASKPGQGPSEQYF. CDR3 nucleotide sequence: TGTGCCAGCAAACCGGGACAGGGACCCAGTGAGCAGTACTTC.

This clone was detected only once. V and J are TRBV24-1 and TRBJ2-6, with 10 bases fitting TRBD1. Germline V CDR1 and CDR2: KGHDR, SFDVKD. CDR3 length equals 18 residues. Germline trimming cut 9 bases from V and 0 bases from J; bases unmatched to any gene: 10. CDR3 in amino acids: CATGGRDRGVSGANVLTF. For the CDR3, the DNA is TGTGCCACCGGAGGCCGGGACAGGGGCGTCTCTGGGGCCAACGTCCTGACTTTC.